This T cell receptor (beta chain) was captured by sequencing in a study of post-analysis software for immune sequencing data. Prepared TCR beta cDNA libraries contained unique molecular identifiers. Yield was 450,000 to 650,000 cDNA molecules from roughly 0.93 to 9.6 million T cells. TCRdb re-derived calls from the PCR reads in MiXCR, one entry per CDR3 protein. The table has fewer than 850,000 distinct CDR3 sequences, 40% to 55% seen once. Germline V gives CDR1 DFQATT, CDR2 SNEGSKA (reference sequence). CDR3 length equals 14 residues. Study-wide points: The five TRBV segments detected at higher frequency in patients than in controls included TRBV5-6, TRBV5-1 and TRBV20-1. Under F measure analysis, samples from one preparation batch co-clustered strongly. Significantly lower normalized Chao1 diversity was found in patients with multiple sclerosis relative to controls.

This clonotype was picked up a small number of times. Antigen specificity is unknown. The clonotype comes from a girl aged 5 to 17 with multiple sclerosis. The chain combines TRBV20-1 with TRBJ2-5, with 9 nucleotides matching TRBD1. With the DNA end fitting TRBJ2-7 better, the J assignment may be wrong. The material sequenced was blood. The CDR3 DNA reads as TGCAGTGCGTCACAGGGGGCGGAGGGGCTCGAGCAGTACTTC. It yields the protein CSASQGAEGLEQYF.